The clone carrying this TCR beta chain has only a few counts. Its antigen is not known. The CDR3 length is 15 residues. Deletions cut 4 bases from V and 1 base from J, with 14 bases between. Looked up from germline, CDR1 is SGHRS and CDR2 is YFSETQ. TCR beta CDR3 region amplification was performed from RNA transcripts. RT-PCR in the first round (using the HTBI primer set) targeted the TCR CDR3. TCRdb fed the multiplex PCR reads into MiXCR, producing one record per CDR3 protein. The table shows 650,000 to 800,000 distinct CDR3 sequences, with just under 45% occurring only once. This record comes from a study of T cells in Graves' hyperthyroidism and ophthalmopathy. Findings of the study overall: In simple terms, a model built on 13 V-J features told ophthalmopathy apart from stable hyperthyroidism. Most expanded thyroid clonotypes above 0.001 recurred in blood.

This clonotype originated in an adult man with Graves' disease, either hyperthyroidism or ophthalmopathy (not recorded which). V is TRBV5-1 and J is TRBJ1-2; possible D gene TRBD1, 6 bases. Input material: peripheral blood or thyroid tissue (not recorded which). The CDR3 region is CASSPSDRLNYGYTF. The CDR3 nucleotides are TGCGCCAGCAGCCCATCGGACAGACTTAACTATGGCTACACCTTC.